These T cell receptor beta chains were read from a single sample in a study of T cells in Graves' hyperthyroidism and ophthalmopathy. Each CDR3 protein gets one entry after TCRdb re-called the multiplex PCR reads with MiXCR. The data show about 350,000 distinct CDR3 sequences, 11% to 15% seen once. The sample taken for sequencing was blood. The receptors were sampled from a woman aged 25 to 39 with Graves' hyperthyroidism. Each CDR3 is given with its conserved first and last residue. The D gene is left open where the match is weak. Rows may omit the clone size; those that give it use once, few, many or a size class.

v_call,clone_size,j_call,d_call,cdr3_aa,cdr3_nt
TRBV4-3,few,TRBJ1-4,-,CASSQDLQGGEKLFF,TGCGCCAGCAGCCAAGATTTGCAGGGAGGGGAAAAACTGTTTTTT
TRBV20-1,many,TRBJ1-5,TRBD1,CSARLMTGSNQPQHF,TGCAGTGCTAGGTTGATGACAGGGTCCAATCAGCCCCAGCATTTT
TRBV5-1,-,TRBJ1-2,-,CASSGGGRGSRWGYTF,TGCGCCAGCAGCGGCGGTGGACGGGGATCCAGATGGGGCTACACCTTC
TRBV20-1,-,TRBJ2-1,-,CSARGLQSSYSEQFF,TGCAGTGCTAGGGGCCTCCAGAGCTCCTACAGTGAGCAGTTCTTC
TRBV6-5,many,TRBJ1-1,-,CASSYSPQAGTEAFF,TGTGCCAGCAGTTACTCGCCCCAGGCGGGGACTGAAGCTTTCTTT
TRBV7-9,few,TRBJ2-5,TRBD2,CASSLAEGTSVIQETQYF,TGTGCCAGCAGCTTAGCAGAAGGGACTAGCGTGATCCAAGAGACCCAGTACTTC
TRBV7-2,many,TRBJ2-5,-,CASSLARSEETQYF,TGTGCCAGCAGCTTAGCGCGGAGTGAGGAGACCCAGTACTTC
TRBV6-5,-,TRBJ2-1,-,CASSLRTDYNEQFF,TGTGCCAGCAGTTTAAGGACTGATTACAATGAGCAGTTCTTC
TRBV20-1,many,TRBJ2-3,TRBD2,CSARALGSGRSDTQYF,TGCAGTGCTAGAGCTCTGGGAAGCGGGAGATCCGATACGCAGTATTTT
TRBV2,many,TRBJ2-3,-,CASSPNSGDTQYF,TGTGCCAGCAGTCCCAATTCGGGAGATACGCAGTATTTT
TRBV20-1,many,TRBJ2-7,-,CSARVSSELLSSYEQYF,TGCAGTGCTAGAGTATCCAGCGAGTTACTTAGCTCCTACGAGCAGTACTTC
TRBV27,-,TRBJ2-7,-,CASSPRIPYEQYF,TGTGCCAGCAGTCCTCGTATTCCTTACGAGCAGTACTTC
TRBV11-2,-,TRBJ2-2,TRBD2,CASSPYSGSPPGELFF,TGTGCCAGCAGCCCGTACAGCGGGAGTCCCCCCGGGGAGCTGTTTTTT
TRBV6-1,many,TRBJ2-1,-,CASSEPRESEQFF,TGTGCCAGCAGTGAACCCCGGGAGAGTGAGCAGTTCTTC
TRBV6-1,many,TRBJ2-6,-,CATHGGPNTGANVLTF,TGTGCCACACATGGCGGGCCTAATACTGGGGCCAACGTCCTGACTTTC
TRBV6-2/TRBV6-3,-,TRBJ2-1,TRBD2,CASRVAGAGNEQFF,TGTGCCAGCAGAGTAGCGGGAGCGGGGAATGAGCAGTTCTTC
TRBV12-3/TRBV12-4,many,TRBJ1-4,TRBD1,CASSDRGTTNEKLFF,TGTGCCAGCAGTGACAGGGGGACAACTAATGAAAAACTGTTTTTT
TRBV24-1,many,TRBJ2-7,TRBD1,CATSAVGTGAHEQYF,TGTGCCACCTCTGCTGTCGGGACAGGGGCCCACGAGCAGTACTTC
TRBV3-1,-,TRBJ2-2,TRBD2,CASSQPSGRAFPGELFF,TGTGCCAGCAGCCAACCAAGCGGGAGGGCCTTTCCCGGGGAGCTGTTTTTT
TRBV7-9,many,TRBJ1-1,-,CASSLVNTEAFF,TGTGCCAGCAGCTTAGTGAACACTGAAGCTTTCTTT
TRBV13,-,TRBJ1-1,-,CASRPDRHTEAFF,TGTGCCAGCAGACCAGATCGTCACACTGAAGCTTTCTTT
TRBV30,many,TRBJ2-5,TRBD2,CAWGAGAGVETQYF,TGTGCCTGGGGGGCGGGAGCAGGCGTGGAGACCCAGTACTTC